One sample yielded the 13 T cell receptor delta chains listed below, sequenced in a study of Vδ1+ human thymocytes. Overall study results and limits: Thymic TRG and TRD repertoires appeared highly polyclonal.

Their specific antigens are unknown. Extracted RNA was reverse transcribed into cDNA. Multiplex PCR used pooled V-gene forward primers and a constant-region reverse primer to amplify CDR3s. TCRdb re-called the multiplex PCR reads via CATT. The sample shows about 25,000 delta-chain clones, under 8.5% of them seen only once. Specimen: Vdelta1+ gamma-delta thymocytes from the thymus. Subset here: FACS-sorted CD3+ TCRalphabeta- TCRVdelta1+ TCRVdelta2- thymocytes. The receptors originated from a girl younger than two who had congenital heart surgery.

The chain combines TRDV1 with TRDJ1, with D perhaps matching TRDD3 (6 bases). The germline V gene encodes CDR1 TSWWSYY and CDR2 QGS. Trimming pared 4 bases from V and 0 bases from J, leaving 18 bases between. This CDR3 contains 17 residues. In nucleotides, the CDR3 is TGTGCTCTTGGGGCAGTCACTGGGACCCAGTACACCGATAAACTCATCTTT. It is translated as CALGAVTGTQYTDKLIF.

The chain carries TRDV1 and TRDJ1; TRDD3 matches at 7 bases. With 0 bases clipped from V and 2 bases from J, the junction kept 24 bases outside the gene matches. Germline CDR1 and CDR2: TSWWSYY and QGS. CDR3 length: 22 amino acids. This CDR3 is CALGELTLPYGTTGDHTDKLIF. CDR3 DNA: TGTGCTCTTGGGGAACTAACTCTTCCGTATGGTACTACTGGGGATCATACCGATAAACTCATCTTT.

This clone has only a few counts. The V and J genes are TRDV1 and TRDJ2, with 10 bases matching TRDD3. Germline values: CDR1 TSWWSYY, CDR2 QGS. This CDR3 region has 20 residues. V was clipped by 7 bases and J by 0 bases; unmatched bases: 17. The chain's CDR3 is CALVSPRTGGFPSLTAQLFF. Here the CDR3 DNA reads TGTGCTCTTGTTAGTCCCCGTACTGGGGGATTCCCATCTTTGACAGCACAACTCTTCTTT.

This clone was observed a few times. V usage is TRDV1 and J usage is TRDJ1; TRDD3 aligns across 8 bases. CDR1 TSWWSYY and CDR2 QGS come from the germline V gene. V dropped 2 bases and J dropped 0; count of bases not matched to a gene: 8. CDR3 length equals 17 residues. The CDR3 protein is CALGEGTGGENTDKLIF. CDR3 DNA: TGTGCTCTTGGGGAAGGTACTGGGGGCGAAAACACCGATAAACTCATCTTT.

The chain joins TRDV1 to TRDJ1, with a tentative D call TRDD3 (5 bases). This CDR3 contains 16 residues. The germline V gene has CDR1 TSWWSYY and CDR2 QGS. V was pared by 2 bases and J by 0 bases, with 13 bases between. The CDR3 reads CALGEGEPVYTDKLIF. For the CDR3, the DNA is TGTGCTCTTGGGGAAGGGGAACCCGTTTACACCGATAAACTCATCTTT.

The V gene is TRDV1, the J gene TRDJ1; 10 bases match TRDD3. The CDR3 runs 28 residues. Per germline, CDR1 TSWWSYY and CDR2 QGS. The V segment lost 3 bases and the J segment 1 base; nucleotides outside the gene matches: 41. DNA for the CDR3: TGTGCTCTTGGGGACCGCCCGAACTTCGTTTGTTGGGACCTAACTGGGGGATTAACACCCCGAGCCACCGATAAACTCATCTTT. Its translation: CALGDRPNFVCWDLTGGLTPRATDKLIF.

A few counts support this clone. The chain recombines TRDV1 with TRDJ1, with a possible D match to TRDD3 (5 bases). Trimming cost V 3 bases and J 0 bases, with 35 bases left between them. There are 23 residues in the CDR3. Germline assignment: CDR1 TSWWSYY and CDR2 QGS. Here the CDR3 DNA reads TGTGCTCTTGGGGAGCTCCCTGAACTTAGGTTCTCATGGTGGGGACCCTACACCGATAAACTCATCTTT. It is translated as CALGELPELRFSWWGPYTDKLIF.

This clone has only a few counts. The rearrangement joins TRDV1 to TRDJ1; a weak D match, TRDD3 (5 bases). V lost 5 bases to trimming and J lost 0 bases, with 16 bases between them. The germline gives CDR1 TSWWSYY, CDR2 QGS. This CDR3 region has 16 residues. CDR3 loop: CALGPFGVLYTDKLIF. In DNA, the CDR3 is TGTGCTCTTGGGCCCTTTGGGGTCTTGTACACCGATAAACTCATCTTT.

The chain carries TRDV1 and TRDJ1, with TRDD3 identical over 10 bases. The germline V gene encodes CDR1 TSWWSYY and CDR2 QGS. V was pared by 0 bases and J by 2 bases, with 21 bases of the junction left unmatched. The length of the CDR3 is 22 residues. In nucleotides, the CDR3 is TGTGCTCTTGGGGAACTACCCGGTGGGGGATACTCCCAGCCTCGTGGGACCGATAAACTCATCTTT. Translating gives CALGELPGGGYSQPRGTDKLIF.

This clone was detected a few times. The genes are TRDV1 and TRDJ1; TRDD2 is a possible D gene (6 bases). The CDR3 spans 17 residues. Germline V gene data show CDR1 as TSWWSYY and CDR2 as QGS. V was cut by 5 bases and J by 2 bases, with 21 bases left in between. The CDR3 region is CALGSYSVLPWTDKLIF. In nucleotides, the CDR3 is TGTGCTCTTGGGTCCTACTCTGTCCTGCCCTGGACCGATAAACTCATCTTT.

Relative to its sample, this clone is medium-sized. Other nucleotide sequences in the sample specify the same CDR3. The chain recombines TRDV2 with TRDJ1; 7 nucleotides align to TRDD3. The CDR3 length is 16 residues. CDR1 GEAIGNYY and CDR2 EKD come from the germline V gene. The V and J ends lost 3 bases and 1 base, in that order; junction bases with no gene match: 10. The CDR3 loop reads CACDLRNWGPTDKLIF. For the CDR3, the DNA is TGTGCCTGTGACCTCCGTAACTGGGGACCCACCGATAAACTCATCTTT.

The J gene is TRDJ1, the V gene TRDV1; D gene unclear. V was pared by 0 bases and J by 3 bases, with 11 bases between. CDR1 is TSWWSYY, CDR2 QGS, per germline. The CDR3 has 15 amino acids. The chain's CDR3 is CALGELKGFADKLIF. CDR3 nucleotide sequence: TGTGCTCTTGGGGAACTTAAAGGTTTCGCCGATAAACTCATCTTT.

The chain links TRDV1 to TRDJ1; 9 bases are a match to TRDD2. Germline assignment: CDR1 TSWWSYY and CDR2 QGS. Losses at the gene ends were 2 bases for V and 2 bases for J; bases not matched to a gene: 24. This CDR3 has 22 residues. The CDR3 region has the DNA TGTGCTCTTGGGGAAGGGGCCTTCCTACGTCGTCCGTTCTACCCTTCAACCGATAAACTCATCTTT. Translated, it gives CALGEGAFLRRPFYPSTDKLIF.